This record looks at one T cell receptor (beta chain) sequence and its context. Its cognate antigen is unknown. TCRdb's copy holds only in-frame clones and misses some; the assay was immunoSEQ multiplex PCR. This table holds under 300,000 clones, 70% found once. This sample stems from a study of cytotoxic CD8 clonotypes in ibrutinib-treated CLL. Overall study: The patient breakdown showed about ten relapsed/refractory and approximately 15 treatment-naive cases, with 17 to 18 IGHV unmutated.

This CDR3 has 15 amino acids. Germline-derived CDR1 and CDR2 are GTSNPN and SVGIG (reference sequence). V shed 0 bases and J shed 0 bases, with 12 bases lying between them. Whole-study results and caveats: The study found baseline clonality above age-matched healthy donors, tracking circulating CD8+ T-cell counts.

This material consisted of PBMCs, taken after 24 months of ibrutinib treatment. This sequence was found in a human donor with chronic lymphocytic leukemia. The chain joins TRBV30 to TRBJ2-7; maybe TRBD2 (7 bases). CDR3 loop: CAWSVGGPISYEQYF. The CDR3 DNA sequence: TGTGCCTGGAGTGTGGGGGGGCCTATCTCCTACGAGCAGTACTTC.